A single TCR beta chain is shown here with its context. Its antigen remains unidentified. These data originate in a study of cytomegalovirus exposure and HLA in healthy donors. This CDR3 spans 12 amino acids. Trimming removed 6 bases from V and 5 bases from J, with 10 bases in between. Germline V gene data show CDR1 as MDHEN and CDR2 as SYDVKM. Measured with immunoSEQ multiplex PCR; TCRdb has only the in-frame clones, and not every one. Among about 240,000 clones listed, about 83% were seen once. Study-wide results and limits: TCR beta chains numbering some 160 were designated cytomegalovirus-associated.

The TCR sequence derives from a man aged 18 to 29 in good health and CMV-seronegative. Sequencing used PBMCs. The V call is TRBV28, the J call TRBJ1-1, with a possible D match to TRBD1 (6 bases). The CDR3 nucleotides are TGTGCCAGCAGCAGGGGCTTAACTGAAGCTTTCTTT. Residues: CASSRGLTEAFF.